This passage covers 29 T cell receptor beta chains from one sample sequenced in a study of cytomegalovirus exposure and HLA in healthy donors. Primers: 60 Vbeta forward and 13 Jbeta reverse. Measured with immunoSEQ multiplex PCR; TCRdb has only the in-frame clones, and not every one. The sample carries about 150,000 clones, nearly 85% recorded once. Sequenced input: PBMCs. The receptors shown here come from a male donor in good health and CMV-seronegative.

This chain links TRBV18 with TRBJ2-3, with 7 bases that match TRBD1. This CDR3 has 16 residues. Germline V gene sequence: CDR1 KGHSH, CDR2 LQKENI. The ends lost 3 bases at V and 1 base at J; junction bases unmatched: 7. CDR3 sequence reads: CASSPTLTGGTDTQYF. The CDR3 coding sequence is TGTGCCAGCTCACCGACCCTTACAGGGGGCACAGATACGCAGTATTTT.

This clone was counted only a few times. The chain is built from TRBV10-2 and TRBJ2-7, with 9 bases identical to TRBD2. Germline trimming cut 7 bases from V and 5 bases from J; bases unmatched to any gene: 9. CDR3 length: 14 residues. Looked up from germline, CDR1 is WSHSY and CDR2 is SAAADI. This CDR3 is CASKIGLASNEQYF. CDR3 DNA sequence: TGCGCCAGCAAGATCGGACTAGCGAGTAACGAGCAGTACTTC.

This clone was found a few times. The chain joins TRBV25-1 to TRBJ2-7; TRBD1 matches at 9 bases. The CDR3 is 10 amino acids. CDR1 MGHDK and CDR2 SYGVNS come from the germline V gene. In DNA form, the CDR3 reads TGTGCGGGACAGGGCCGCGAGCAGTACTTC. Protein product: CAGQGREQYF.

The chain recombines TRBV9 with TRBJ2-7; D might be TRBD2 (5 bases). Per the germline V gene, CDR1 is SGDLS and CDR2 is YYNGEE. The CDR3 loop spans 15 amino acids. V lost 4 bases to trimming and J lost 0 bases, with 14 bases between them. CDR3 nucleotides: TGTGCCAGCAGCCGCAGCGGTTACAGCTCCTACGAGCAGTACTTC. This sequence encodes CASSRSGYSSYEQYF.

The rearrangement links TRBV4-2 to TRBJ1-2; no reliable D call. The CDR3 length is 16 residues. The V end was cut by 0 bases, the J end by 2 bases, with 13 bases between. Germline CDR1 LGHNA, CDR2 YNFKEQ. The DNA for the CDR3 is TGTGCCAGCAGCCAAGATGTACAGACGGCGAACTATGGCTACACCTTC. Its translation is CASSQDVQTANYGYTF.

This chain connects TRBV7-6 to TRBJ2-1, with TRBD1 identical over 8 bases. Germline V gene sequence: CDR1 SGHVS, CDR2 FNYEAQ. This CDR3 contains 15 residues. Germline trimming cut 4 bases from V and 9 bases from J; bases unmatched to any gene: 11. Here the CDR3 reads CASSSTGAGGSEQFF. CDR3 DNA sequence: TGTGCCAGCAGCTCAACGGGGGCAGGGGGCTCTGAGCAGTTCTTC.

J is TRBJ2-7 and V is TRBV4-1; 10 nucleotides agree with TRBD2. This CDR3 is built from 16 residues. The V gene's germline CDR1 is MGHRA and CDR2 YSYEKL. J lost 6 bases, V lost 4 bases, and 12 bases had no gene match. The CDR3 DNA reads as TGCGCCAGCAGCCGGACGCCGGGACTAGCGAAGTCCGAGCAGTACTTC. Translation gives CASSRTPGLAKSEQYF.

This chain joins TRBV2 and TRBJ1-5; 12 positions match TRBD1. The ends lost 6 bases at V and 6 bases at J; junction bases unmatched: 3. The CDR3 contains 14 residues. Germline CDR1 is SNHLY and CDR2 is FYNNEI. CDR3 amino acids: CASSGTGGRQPQHF. CDR3 sequence (DNA): TGTGCCAGCAGCGGGACAGGGGGCCGTCAGCCCCAGCATTTT.

The chain combines TRBV7-2 with TRBJ1-2, with TRBD1 matching over 10 bases. Germline V gene lookup returns CDR1 SGHTA and CDR2 FQGNSA. V shed 4 bases, J shed 2 bases, and the junction held 7 bases outside the gene matches. The CDR3 is made up of 16 amino acids. CDR3 sequence reads: CASSSMGQGLNYGYTF. The CDR3 DNA is TGTGCCAGCAGCTCAATGGGACAGGGGTTAAACTATGGCTACACCTTC.

The chain combines TRBV4-1 with TRBJ2-5; the match to TRBD2 covers 13 bases. Germline V lookup: CDR1 MGHRA, CDR2 YSYEKL. The length of the CDR3 is 17 residues. V lost 4 bases, J lost 0 bases, and 5 bases stayed unmatched. The CDR3 reads CASSPKGLAGYQETQYF. Here the CDR3 DNA reads TGCGCCAGCAGCCCAAAGGGACTAGCGGGGTACCAAGAGACCCAGTACTTC.

V gene TRBV14 combines with J gene TRBJ1-1; D uncertain. The CDR3 loop spans 14 amino acids. Germline-derived CDR1 and CDR2 are SGHDN and FVKESK. V lost 1 base to trimming and J lost 11 bases, with 17 bases between them. The CDR3 coding sequence is TGTGCCAGCAGCCAAGGGCCACAGCTTTTTAGGGCTTTCTTT. The encoded protein is CASSQGPQLFRAFF.

The chain combines TRBV7-9 with TRBJ2-3; 11 nucleotides match TRBD2. The CDR3 contains 14 residues. The germline V gene encodes CDR1 SEHNR and CDR2 FQNEAQ (reference sequence). V shed 3 bases, J shed 6 bases, and the junction held 2 bases outside the gene matches. The chain's CDR3 is CASSFSGGADTQYF. The CDR3 coding sequence is TGTGCCAGCAGCTTTAGCGGGGGGGCTGATACGCAGTATTTT.

This rearrangement joins TRBV14 to TRBJ2-1; 9 nucleotides align to TRBD2. After removal of 0 bases from V and 1 base from J, the junction contained 13 bases not matched to a gene. The CDR3 is made up of 20 amino acids. Germline V gene lookup returns CDR1 SGHDN and CDR2 FVKESK. The CDR3 loop reads CASSQDVYERGAESYNEQFF. CDR3 sequence (DNA): TGTGCCAGCAGCCAAGATGTCTACGAGCGGGGGGCAGAATCCTACAATGAGCAGTTCTTC.

The chain couples TRBV5-1 to TRBJ2-3; TRBD2 agrees at 8 bases. Trimming took 0 bases from V and 4 from J; bases not matched to a gene: 1. Germline values: CDR1 SGHRS, CDR2 YFSETQ. CDR3 length: 14 amino acids. The CDR3, as DNA: TGCGCCAGCAGCTTGGAACTAGCGGCAGATACGCAGTATTTT. This encodes CASSLELAADTQYF.

The V call is TRBV9, the J call TRBJ2-2; 11 bases match TRBD2. The CDR3 covers 18 residues. Germline CDR1 is SGDLS and CDR2 is YYNGEE. Unmatched junction bases numbered 11, after V lost 3 bases and J lost 4 bases. The CDR3 loop reads CASSAPGLAEGRTGELFF. CDR3 DNA sequence: TGTGCCAGCAGCGCACCGGGACTAGCGGAGGGGCGCACCGGGGAGCTGTTTTTT. The whole variable domain, remainder taken from reference TRBV9 and TRBJ2-2, is DSGVTQTPKHLITATGQRVTLRCSPRSGDLSVYWYQQSLDQGLQFLIQYYNGEERAKGNILERFSAQQFPDLHSELNLSSLELGDSALYFCASSAPGLAEGRTGELFFGEGSRLTVL.

V is TRBV29-1 and J is TRBJ1-5, with TRBD1 matching over 7 bases. CDR1 and CDR2 (germline): SQVTM, ANQGSEA. The CDR3 has 13 residues. The ends lost 7 bases at V and 4 bases at J; junction bases unmatched: 7. The CDR3 DNA sequence: TGCAGCGCCGGACAGGATCAAAATCAGCCCCAGCATTTT. Protein product: CSAGQDQNQPQHF.

CDR3 in amino acids: CASSYGTGAYEQYF. The CDR3 region has the DNA TGTGCCAGCAGTTATGGGACAGGGGCCTACGAGCAGTACTTC. This chain uses TRBV6-1 with TRBJ2-7, with 10 bases matching TRBD1. The CDR3 is 14 residues long. The germline V gene has CDR1 MNHNS and CDR2 SASEGT. The ends lost 5 bases at V and 2 bases at J; junction bases unmatched: 3.

V and J are TRBV28 and TRBJ2-5, with D possibly TRBD1 on 6 matching bases. The ends were cut back, 6 bases at V and 1 base at J, with 21 bases in the middle. CDR1 and CDR2 (germline): MDHEN, SYDVKM. This CDR3 is built from 17 residues. The CDR3 loop reads CASSSIPRTAIQETQYF. The CDR3 DNA is TGTGCCAGCAGCTCAATCCCCCGGACAGCCATCCAAGAGACCCAGTACTTC.

This chain joins TRBV10-3 and TRBJ1-3; TRBD1 matches at 7 bases. Germline values: CDR1 ENHRY, CDR2 SYGVKD. The CDR3 sequence is 14 residues long. The trim removed 6 bases at V and 0 bases at J, leaving 2 bases unmatched. CDR3 in DNA: TGTGCCATCAGGGGGGACAGCTCTGGAAACACCATATATTTT. Encoded protein: CAIRGDSSGNTIYF.

The genes are TRBV9 and TRBJ2-7, with D possibly being TRBD2 (6 bases). Germline V lookup: CDR1 SGDLS, CDR2 YYNGEE. Deletions cut 3 bases from V and 7 bases from J, with 20 bases between. The CDR3 covers 15 residues. The CDR3 loop is CASSAGPNNGGEQYF. For the CDR3, the DNA is TGTGCCAGCAGCGCGGGACCCAACAATGGGGGGGAGCAGTACTTC.

The V call is TRBV7-2, the J call TRBJ2-5, with 9 bases lining up with TRBD2. CDR3 size: 17 residues. Trimming cost V 4 bases and J 4 bases; bases outside gene matches: 13. Germline lookup yields CDR1 SGHTA and CDR2 FQGNSA. CDR3 sequence (DNA): TGTGCCAGCAGCTATAGCGGGAGTGGGTCCCTGGGAGAGACCCAGTACTTC. Protein sequence: CASSYSGSGSLGETQYF.

The rearrangement joins TRBV6-1 to TRBJ2-3; 10 bases align to TRBD1. The J segment lost 2 bases and the V segment lost 6 bases, leaving 5 bases of the junction unmatched. Germline assignment: CDR1 MNHNS and CDR2 SASEGT. CDR3 length: 15 residues. CDR3 sequence: CASRRQGAYTDTQYF. CDR3 in DNA: TGTGCCAGCAGAAGACAGGGGGCGTACACAGATACGCAGTATTTT.

The chain links TRBV6-1 to TRBJ1-2; 10 nucleotides align to TRBD1. Germline CDR1 reads MNHNS; CDR2 reads SASEGT. Trimming took 7 bases from V and 2 from J; bases not matched to a gene: 4. CDR3 length: 14 amino acids. CDR3 DNA sequence: TGTGCCAGCACCAGGACAGGGGGAAACTATGGCTACACCTTC. The encoded protein is CASTRTGGNYGYTF.

This sequence joins TRBV20-1 and TRBJ2-7; the match to TRBD2 covers 7 bases. Germline CDR1 is DFQATT and CDR2 is SNEGSKA (reference sequence). The CDR3 spans 11 residues. The chain's CDR3 is CQASGGHEQYF. In nucleotides, the CDR3 is TGCCAGGCTAGCGGAGGCCACGAGCAGTACTTC.

The genes are TRBV6-1 and TRBJ2-7; 9 bases are shared with TRBD1. Germline CDR1 MNHNS, CDR2 SASEGT. Germline trimming cut 6 bases from V and 4 bases from J; bases unmatched to any gene: 4. CDR3 length equals 13 residues. CDR3 region: CASRDRGGYEQYF. DNA of the CDR3: TGTGCCAGCAGGGACAGGGGTGGTTACGAGCAGTACTTC.

This chain uses TRBV5-1 with TRBJ2-7; 7 bases align to TRBD2. The CDR3 is made up of 16 amino acids. Germline-derived CDR1 and CDR2 are SGHRS and YFSETQ. Losses at the gene ends were 3 bases for V and 4 bases for J; bases not matched to a gene: 13. Here the CDR3 DNA reads TGCGCCAGCAGCTCCGAGCCGGGACTACCTATATACGAGCAGTACTTC. Translating gives CASSSEPGLPIYEQYF.

This clone turned up a few times. Sequence at one end of the junction differs from germline and may be a read error. V and J are TRBV7-7 and TRBJ2-3, with D possibly matching TRBD1 (5 bases). This CDR3 has 13 amino acids. Germline values: CDR1 SSHAT, CDR2 FNYEAQ (reference sequence). CDR3 in DNA: TGTGCTAGCAGCACAGGTCGGGCGGATACGCAGTATTTT. Translating gives CASSTGRADTQYF. Based on the CDR3 plus reference TRBV7-7 and TRBJ2-3, the full variable domain is GAGVSQSPRYKVTKRGQDVTLRCDPISSHATLYWYQQALGQGPEFLTYFNYEAQPDKSGLPSDRFSAERPEGSISTLTIQRTEQRDSAMYRCASSTGRADTQYFGPGTRLTVL.

As concerns this clone: Relative to the germline gene, one junction end is altered; a read error may explain this. The chain has TRBV27 and TRBJ2-1; maybe TRBD1 (5 bases). The CDR3 extends over 17 amino acids. CDR1 MNHEY and CDR2 SMNVEV come from the germline V gene (reference sequence). The CDR3 coding sequence is TGTGCCAGCAGTTCCCACGGTACGGGTGGGGCAACGAATGAGCGGTTCTTC. This translates into CASSSHGTGGATNERFF.

This clone was seen once. The chain uses TRBV7-3 and TRBJ2-3, with a possible D match to TRBD2 (5 bases). V was cut by 3 bases and J by 5 bases, with 9 bases left in between. The CDR3 is made up of 13 amino acids. The germline V gene encodes CDR1 SGHTA and CDR2 FQGTGA. CDR3 DNA sequence: TGTGCCAGCAGCTTTGAGGGTCGAGATACGCAGTATTTT. This encodes CASSFEGRDTQYF.